This TCR beta chain stems from a study of glioma-infiltrating T cells after dendritic cell vaccination. Trimming took 5 bases from V and 0 from J; bases not matched to a gene: 2. The CDR3 extends over 15 amino acids. Germline V lookup: CDR1 LGHNA, CDR2 YSLEER. Produced via immunoSEQ multiplex PCR; TCRdb's table is partial and in-frame only. The sample lists roughly 52,000 clones; 85% to 90% were seen once. V and J are TRBV4-3 and TRBJ2-3; 10 nucleotides match TRBD2. This TCR was recovered from a human donor with glioblastoma. The source was blood, collected before dendritic cell vaccination. The DNA for the CDR3 is TGCGCCAGCAGCATGACTAGCGGGAGCACAGATACGCAGTATTTT. It specifies CASSMTSGSTDTQYF.